These T cell receptor beta chains were read from a single sample in a study of cytomegalovirus exposure and HLA in healthy donors. The repertoire was sequenced with immunoSEQ multiplex PCR; TCRdb's copy has only in-frame clones and lacks some. Among 99,000 or so clones listed, just over 75% were seen once. The sample consisted of PBMCs. The source of these receptors is a middle-aged man in good health and CMV-seropositive. CDR3s include the opening cysteine and the closing phenylalanine or tryptophan. The order of the fields is CDR3 length, clone size, J gene, V gene, D gene, CDR3 DNA, CDR3 protein. A D gene is named only where the DNA matches it firmly. Clone sizes are given selectively: once, few, many, or a class where the clone is expanded.

>14|.|TRBJ1-1|TRBV6-5|TRBD1
TGTGCCAGCAGTACCGGTGACAGGGTCTCTGAAGCTTTCTTT
CASSTGDRVSEAFF
>15|.|TRBJ1-1|TRBV19|.
TGTGCCAGTAGGGACACTGGGGGCTTGGGGACTGAAGCTTTCTTT
CASRDTGGLGTEAFF
>14|.|TRBJ2-5|TRBV5-4|TRBD1
TGTGCCAGCAGCCCGACAGGGGGCGCCCAGACCCAGTACTTC
CASSPTGGAQTQYF
>15|.|TRBJ2-3|TRBV11-3|.
TGTGCCAGCAGCGCCCGACTAGGTAGCACAGATACGCAGTATTTT
CASSARLGSTDTQYF
>14|.|TRBJ1-3|TRBV4-3|.
TGCGCCAGCAGCCAAGATTGGGACACAAACACCATATATTTT
CASSQDWDTNTIYF
>18|.|TRBJ1-5|TRBV7-9|.
TGTGCCAGCAGCTTATATCCGGGGGGGAATCGTGGGAATCAGCCCCAGCATTTT
CASSLYPGGNRGNQPQHF
>15|large|TRBJ2-7|TRBV4-3|.
TGCGCCAGCAGCCAAGATTCGGAGGGTTCCTACGAGCAGTACTTC
CASSQDSEGSYEQYF
>17|.|TRBJ1-2|TRBV4-2|TRBD1
TGTGCCAGCAGCCAAGCGGGGACAGACGCGTTTTCGGATGGCTACACCTTC
CASSQAGTDAFSDGYTF
>15|once|TRBJ2-1|TRBV6-6|TRBD1
TGTGCCAGCAGTACCGGCGGGACAGGGGGCAATGAGCAGTTCTTC
CASSTGGTGGNEQFF
>14|.|TRBJ2-2|TRBV5-1|TRBD1
TGCGCCAGCACCGGGACAGGGGGCCCCGGGGAGCTGTTTTTT
CASTGTGGPGELFF
>14|.|TRBJ1-2|TRBV30|TRBD1
TGTGCCTGGAGTGCGGGACAGGGAAATAATGGCTACACCTTC
CAWSAGQGNNGYTF
>15|once|TRBJ2-7|TRBV5-6|TRBD2
TGTGCCAGCAGCTTGTTGGGGCTCAGGGAGGGGGAGCAGTACTTC
CASSLLGLREGEQYF
>14|.|TRBJ1-2|TRBV5-5|.
TGTGCCAGCAGCCCAGCGGGTTCGGACTATGGCTACACCTTC
CASSPAGSDYGYTF
>15|.|TRBJ2-1|TRBV9|.
TGTGCCAGCAGCGAGGGAGGTATTAGCGGTAGGAAGGAGTTCTTC
CASSEGGISGRKEFF
>16|.|TRBJ1-4|TRBV5-6|.
TGTGCCAGCAGCTTCATCGGGGGTCCACAGGATGAAAAACTGTTTTTT
CASSFIGGPQDEKLFF
>14|.|TRBJ2-4|TRBV2|.
TGTGCCAGCAGTCGGAACAGGGATGCGAGCATTCAGTACTTC
CASSRNRDASIQYF
>15|.|TRBJ2-7|TRBV6-5|TRBD2
TGTGCCAGCAGTTACTCCGGGACTAGCGGGTACGGGCAGTACTTC
CASSYSGTSGYGQYF
>16|.|TRBJ2-5|TRBV7-9|TRBD2
TGTGCCAGCAGCTCCCGACTAGCGGGGATCCAAGAGACCCAGTACTTC
CASSSRLAGIQETQYF
>15|.|TRBJ2-1|TRBV7-3|TRBD2
TGTGCCAGCAGCCCCGGGACTAGCGGGTACAATGAGCAGTTCTTC
CASSPGTSGYNEQFF
>15|.|TRBJ1-4|TRBV28|TRBD1
TGTGCCAGCACTCCACTGGACAGGGGCAATGAAAAACTGTTTTTT
CASTPLDRGNEKLFF
>16|.|TRBJ2-5|TRBV21-1|.
TGTGCCAGCACCCCAAGGGGAGGGAAGAAAGAAGAGACCCAGTACTTC
CASTPRGGKKEETQYF
>14|.|TRBJ1-5|TRBV6-6|TRBD1
TGTGCCAGCAGTTACACAATCCGGGACAGACCTCAGCATTTT
CASSYTIRDRPQHF
>14|.|TRBJ2-7|TRBV10-1|TRBD2
TGCGCCAGCAGTGTAGCGGGAGAAAACCACGAGCAGTACTTC
CASSVAGENHEQYF
>15|.|TRBJ1-4|TRBV14|.
TGTGCCAGCAGCCAGGAGAGACAGAGTAATGAAAAACTGTTTTTT
CASSQERQSNEKLFF
>15|.|TRBJ2-1|TRBV7-9|.
TGTGCCAGCAGCTCACAGGGGGGGGAATACAATGAGCAGTTCTTC
CASSSQGGEYNEQFF
>16|.|TRBJ1-1|TRBV7-9|.
TGTGCCAGCAGCCGTTATGCAGGGACTGCGAACACTGAAGCTTTCTTT
CASSRYAGTANTEAFF
>17|.|TRBJ2-4|TRBV6-1|TRBD2
TGTGCCAGCAGTGAACTAGCGGGAGGGCCGGCCAAAAACAGTCAGTACTTC
CASSELAGGPAKNSQYF
>12|.|TRBJ1-1|TRBV7-2|.
TGTGCCAGCAGCTTATCGGTGACTGAAGCTTTCTTT
CASSLSVTEAFF
>15|.|TRBJ2-7|TRBV5-4|TRBD1
TGTGCCAGCAGCTTGACACAGGGGAGCTCCTACGAGCAGTACTTC
CASSLTQGSSYEQYF
>18|.|TRBJ2-1|TRBV9|TRBD2
TGTGCCAGCAGCGTAGTCGCAATACCGGGAGGGCCCTACAATGAGCAGTTCTTC
CASSVVAIPGGPYNEQFF
>16|.|TRBJ2-6|TRBV7-2|.
TGTGCCAGCCGTGGCGAGGCAACCTCTGGGGCCAACGGCCTGACTTTC
CASRGEATSGANGLTF
>15|few|TRBJ2-3|TRBV7-9|TRBD1
TGTGCCAGCAGCTTAGGGACAGGGAACACAGATACGCAGTATTTT
CASSLGTGNTDTQYF
>15|.|TRBJ2-1|TRBV15|TRBD1
TGTGCCACCAGCAGAGATCACCTCCGGGACAGGGGACAGTTCTTC
CATSRDHLRDRGQFF
>14|.|TRBJ2-7|TRBV7-9|.
TGTGCCAGCAGCTCCGACCTGCGGGACTACGAGCAGTACTTC
CASSSDLRDYEQYF
>14|once|TRBJ1-2|TRBV4-2|.
TGTGCCAGCAGCCAAGCGGGGGGGGACTATGGCTACACCTTC
CASSQAGGDYGYTF
>16|.|TRBJ2-2|TRBV7-9|TRBD2
TGTGCCAGCAGCTTAGTGACCAGCGGGAGGGCCGGGGAGCTGTTTTTT
CASSLVTSGRAGELFF
>15|few|TRBJ1-2|TRBV10-3|.
TGTGCCATCAGTGGGGCAGGGGCCGCTAACTATGGCTACACCTTC
CAISGAGAANYGYTF
>16|.|TRBJ2-3|TRBV9|TRBD1
TGTGCCAGCAGCGCCAAAACAGGGGCTAGCACAGATACGCAGTATTTT
CASSAKTGASTDTQYF
>15|.|TRBJ1-1|TRBV5-1|TRBD1
TGCGCCAGCAGCTTCCAGACAGGGGGAGGCACTGAAGCTTTCTTT
CASSFQTGGGTEAFF
>14|.|TRBJ2-3|TRBV6-5|.
TGTGCCAGCAGCTACAAACTCAGCACAGATACGCAGTATTTT
CASSYKLSTDTQYF
>17|.|TRBJ2-5|TRBV9|TRBD2
TGTGCCAGCAGCGTCAGGGGACTAGCGGGAGGTGAAGAGACCCAGTACTTC
CASSVRGLAGGEETQYF
>17|.|TRBJ1-2|TRBV6-8|TRBD1
TGTGCCAGCAGCCGGGTACTAACAGGGGAGGCTAACTATGGCTACACCTTC
CASSRVLTGEANYGYTF
>15|few|TRBJ1-6|TRBV7-2|.
TGTGCCAGCAGCTTAGCGGGGCAATATAATTCACCCCTCCACTTT
CASSLAGQYNSPLHF
>12|.|TRBJ2-1|TRBV30|.
TGTGCCTGGAGCCAGACGGAGGGTGAGCAGTTCTTC
CAWSQTEGEQFF
>14|.|TRBJ1-1|TRBV27|.
TGTGCCAGCAGCCGACAGGAGAAGGGCACTGAAGCTTTCTTT
CASSRQEKGTEAFF
>18|.|TRBJ1-5|TRBV23-1|.
TGCGCCAGCAGTCAATCGGGCGGGCAGTTTTATAGCAATCAGCCCCAGCATTTT
CASSQSGGQFYSNQPQHF
>14|.|TRBJ1-5|TRBV6-6|.
TGTGCCAGCAGTTACTCGGCAGGCTATCAGCCCCAGCATTTT
CASSYSAGYQPQHF
>15|.|TRBJ1-2|TRBV11-2|.
TGTGCCAGCAGCGACCAACCTGGGAGTATGCATGGCTACACCTTC
CASSDQPGSMHGYTF
>15|.|TRBJ2-6|TRBV29-1|.
TGCAGCTACAGGGAAGGTAGCTCTGGGGCCAACGGCCTGACTTTC
CSYREGSSGANGLTF
>14|.|TRBJ2-7|TRBV7-2|TRBD1
TGTGCCAGCAGCGCCCGACAGGGATCCTACGAGCAGTACTTC
CASSARQGSYEQYF